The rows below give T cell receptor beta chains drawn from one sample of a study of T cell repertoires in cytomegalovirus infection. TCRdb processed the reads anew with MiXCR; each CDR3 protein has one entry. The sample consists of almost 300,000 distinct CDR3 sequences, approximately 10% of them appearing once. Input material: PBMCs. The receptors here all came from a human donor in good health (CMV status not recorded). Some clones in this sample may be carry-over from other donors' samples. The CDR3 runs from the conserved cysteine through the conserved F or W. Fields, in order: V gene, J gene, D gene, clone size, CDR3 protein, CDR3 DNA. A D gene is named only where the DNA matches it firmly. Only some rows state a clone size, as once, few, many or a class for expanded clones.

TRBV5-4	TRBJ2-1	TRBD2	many	CASRGTSGGNNEQFF	TGTGCCAGCAGGGGGACTAGCGGGGGAAACAATGAGCAGTTCTTC
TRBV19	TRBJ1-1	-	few	CASKDPGTLWTEAFF	TGTGCCAGTAAGGATCCCGGGACCCTGTGGACTGAAGCTTTCTTT
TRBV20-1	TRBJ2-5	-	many	CSASSQPPGLGGGETQYF	TGCAGTGCTAGCTCACAGCCTCCCGGACTAGGAGGGGGAGAGACCCAGTACTTC
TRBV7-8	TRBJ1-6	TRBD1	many	CASSPQPTGETPLHF	TGTGCCAGCAGCCCGCAGCCGACAGGGGAGACACCCCTCCACTTT
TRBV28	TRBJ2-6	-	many	CASGLQKRFSGANVLTF	TGTGCCAGCGGGCTTCAGAAGAGGTTCTCTGGGGCCAACGTCCTGACTTTC
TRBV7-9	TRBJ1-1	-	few	CASSLAGGGMNTEAFF	TGTGCCAGCAGCTTAGCGGGGGGTGGGATGAACACTGAAGCTTTCTTT
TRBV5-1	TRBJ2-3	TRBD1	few	CASSLNGQGTDTQYF	TGCGCCAGCAGCTTGAACGGACAGGGCACAGATACGCAGTATTTT
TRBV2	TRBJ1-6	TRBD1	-	CASSGAGQGLSPLHF	TGTGCCAGCAGCGGGGCGGGACAGGGGTTATCACCCCTCCACTTT
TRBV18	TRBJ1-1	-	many	CASSPLEGGKNTEAFF	TGTGCCAGCTCACCATTAGAGGGAGGGAAGAACACTGAAGCTTTCTTT
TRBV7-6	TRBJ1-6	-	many	CASSSQGVNSPLHF	TGTGCCAGCAGCTCACAGGGTGTAAATTCACCCCTCCACTTT
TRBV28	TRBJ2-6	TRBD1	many	CASSAPWGQGQGAGANVLTF	TGTGCCAGCAGTGCTCCGTGGGGTCAGGGACAGGGCGCTGGGGCCAACGTCCTGACTTTC
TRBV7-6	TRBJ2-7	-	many	CASSSAREGTRSYEQYF	TGTGCCAGCAGCTCAGCCCGAGAGGGGACTCGTTCCTACGAGCAGTACTTC
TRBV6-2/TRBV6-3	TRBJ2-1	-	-	CASSRPRVSSYEQFF	TGTGCCAGCAGTCGACCCCGGGTTAGCAGCTATGAGCAGTTCTTC
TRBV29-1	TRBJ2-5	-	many	CSVIPSGQPGETQYF	TGCAGCGTTATCCCGAGTGGGCAGCCAGGCGAGACCCAGTACTTC
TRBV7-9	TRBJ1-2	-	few	CASSLSGPETTF	TGTGCCAGCAGCTTATCGGGCCCGGAAACCACCTTC
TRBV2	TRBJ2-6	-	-	CASSEARKWSGANVLTF	TGTGCCAGCAGTGAAGCCAGGAAATGGTCTGGGGCCAACGTCCTGACTTTC
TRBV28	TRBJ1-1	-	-	CASSSHSIMNTEAFF	TGTGCCAGCAGTTCGCACTCTATCATGAACACTGAAGCTTTCTTT
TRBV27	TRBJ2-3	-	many	CASSRLFTDTQYF	TGTGCCAGCAGTCGACTATTCACAGATACGCAGTATTTT
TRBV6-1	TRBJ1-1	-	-	CASSESGEYTEAFF	TGTGCCAGCAGTGAATCAGGGGAGTACACTGAAGCTTTCTTT